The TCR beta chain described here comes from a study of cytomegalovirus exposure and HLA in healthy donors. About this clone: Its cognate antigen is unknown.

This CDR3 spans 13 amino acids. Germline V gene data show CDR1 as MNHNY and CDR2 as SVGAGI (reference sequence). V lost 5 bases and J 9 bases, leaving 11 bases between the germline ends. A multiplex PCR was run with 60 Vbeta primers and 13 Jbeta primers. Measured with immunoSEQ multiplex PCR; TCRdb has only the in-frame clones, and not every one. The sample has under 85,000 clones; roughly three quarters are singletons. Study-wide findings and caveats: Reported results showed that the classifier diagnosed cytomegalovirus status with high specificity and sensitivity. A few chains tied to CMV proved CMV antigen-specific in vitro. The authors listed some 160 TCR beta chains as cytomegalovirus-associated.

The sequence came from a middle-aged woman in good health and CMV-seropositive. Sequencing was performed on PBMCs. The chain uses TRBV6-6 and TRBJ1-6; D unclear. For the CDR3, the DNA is TGTGCCAGCAGTGCCGGGATCTCTTCACCCCTCCACTTT. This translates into CASSAGISSPLHF.